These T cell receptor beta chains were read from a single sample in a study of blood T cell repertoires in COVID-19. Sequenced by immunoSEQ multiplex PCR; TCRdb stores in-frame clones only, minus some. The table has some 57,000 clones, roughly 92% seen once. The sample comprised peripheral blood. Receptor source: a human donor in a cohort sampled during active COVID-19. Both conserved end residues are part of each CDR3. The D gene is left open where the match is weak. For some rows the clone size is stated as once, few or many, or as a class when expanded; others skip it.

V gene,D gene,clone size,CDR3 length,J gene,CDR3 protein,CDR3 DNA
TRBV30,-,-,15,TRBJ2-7,CAWSVRVAVSYEQYF,TGTGCCTGGAGTGTACGGGTTGCTGTCTCCTACGAGCAGTACTTC
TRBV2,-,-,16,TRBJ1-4,CASSDGRTATNEKLFF,TGTGCCAGCAGTGACGGCAGGACAGCAACTAATGAAAAACTGTTTTTT
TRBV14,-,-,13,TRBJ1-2,CASSQGGRGGYTF,TGTGCCAGCAGCCAAGGAGGGCGGGGTGGCTACACCTTC
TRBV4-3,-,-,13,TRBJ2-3,CASSPTVTDTQYF,TGCGCCAGCAGCCCGACAGTCACAGATACGCAGTATTTT
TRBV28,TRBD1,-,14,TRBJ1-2,CASRASGGNYGYTF,TGTGCCAGCAGGGCGTCAGGGGGTAACTATGGCTACACCTTC
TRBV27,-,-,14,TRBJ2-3,CASNPAGLTDTQYF,TGTGCCAGCAACCCCGCCGGGTTGACAGATACGCAGTATTTT
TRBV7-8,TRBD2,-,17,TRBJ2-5,CASSPQVGGGFLETQYF,TGTGCCAGCAGCCCCCAGGTCGGCGGGGGGTTCCTAGAGACCCAGTACTTC
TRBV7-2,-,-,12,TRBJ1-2,CASRAGLYGYTF,TGTGCCAGCAGAGCAGGTCTATATGGCTACACCTTC
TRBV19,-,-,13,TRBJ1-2,CASSIGPSYGYTF,TGTGCCAGTAGTATAGGGCCCTCCTATGGCTACACCTTC
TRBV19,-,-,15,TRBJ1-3,CASSDTESSGNTIYF,TGTGCCAGTAGTGACACGGAATCCTCTGGAAACACCATATATTTT
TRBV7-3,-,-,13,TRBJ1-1,CASSFVGGAEAFF,TGTGCCAGCAGCTTCGTGGGAGGCGCTGAAGCTTTCTTT
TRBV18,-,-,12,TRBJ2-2,CASSPPAGELFF,TGTGCCAGCTCACCCCCCGCCGGGGAGCTGTTTTTT
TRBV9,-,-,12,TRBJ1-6,CASSAVNSPLHF,TGTGCCAGCAGCGCGGTGAATTCACCCCTCCACTTT
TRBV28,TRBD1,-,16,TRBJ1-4,CASSWGQGGANEKLFF,TGTGCCAGCAGTTGGGGACAGGGGGGGGCTAATGAAAAACTGTTTTTT
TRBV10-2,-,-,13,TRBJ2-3,CASSESGLNTQYF,TGCGCCAGCAGTGAGTCGGGGCTCAATACGCAGTATTTT
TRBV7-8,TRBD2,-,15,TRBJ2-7,CASTHPGREFGEQYF,TGTGCCAGCACACACCCAGGGCGGGAGTTCGGCGAGCAGTACTTC
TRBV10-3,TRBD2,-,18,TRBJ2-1,CAIKGSGGASGGYNEQFF,TGTGCCATCAAGGGTAGCGGGGGGGCAAGTGGTGGGTACAATGAGCAGTTCTTC
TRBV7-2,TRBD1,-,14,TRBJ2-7,CASSLAGQGYEQYF,TGTGCCAGCAGCTTAGCGGGACAGGGCTACGAGCAGTACTTC
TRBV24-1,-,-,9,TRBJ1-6,CALGPPLHF,TGTGCCTTGGGCCCACCCCTCCACTTT
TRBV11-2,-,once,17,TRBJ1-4,CASSLDDFLIGGEKLFF,TGTGCCAGCAGCTTAGATGACTTTCTAATCGGCGGGGAAAAACTGTTTTTT
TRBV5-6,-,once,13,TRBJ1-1,CASSPAEGTEAFF,TGTGCCAGCAGCCCCGCGGAGGGCACTGAAGCTTTCTTT
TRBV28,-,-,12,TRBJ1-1,CASSLSGGGAFF,TGTGCCAGCAGTTTAAGTGGGGGCGGGGCTTTCTTT
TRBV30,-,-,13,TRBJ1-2,CAWSVNSNYGYTF,TGTGCCTGGAGTGTTAACAGTAACTATGGCTACACCTTC
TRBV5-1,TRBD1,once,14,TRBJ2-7,CASSSGTGYYEQYF,TGCGCCAGCAGCTCCGGGACAGGGTACTACGAGCAGTACTTC
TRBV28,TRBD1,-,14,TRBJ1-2,CASSWGQGVSGYTF,TGTGCCAGCAGTTGGGGACAGGGGGTTAGTGGCTACACCTTC
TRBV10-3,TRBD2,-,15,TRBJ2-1,CAISDTSGRARGQFF,TGTGCCATCAGTGACACTAGCGGGAGGGCCCGGGGGCAGTTCTTC